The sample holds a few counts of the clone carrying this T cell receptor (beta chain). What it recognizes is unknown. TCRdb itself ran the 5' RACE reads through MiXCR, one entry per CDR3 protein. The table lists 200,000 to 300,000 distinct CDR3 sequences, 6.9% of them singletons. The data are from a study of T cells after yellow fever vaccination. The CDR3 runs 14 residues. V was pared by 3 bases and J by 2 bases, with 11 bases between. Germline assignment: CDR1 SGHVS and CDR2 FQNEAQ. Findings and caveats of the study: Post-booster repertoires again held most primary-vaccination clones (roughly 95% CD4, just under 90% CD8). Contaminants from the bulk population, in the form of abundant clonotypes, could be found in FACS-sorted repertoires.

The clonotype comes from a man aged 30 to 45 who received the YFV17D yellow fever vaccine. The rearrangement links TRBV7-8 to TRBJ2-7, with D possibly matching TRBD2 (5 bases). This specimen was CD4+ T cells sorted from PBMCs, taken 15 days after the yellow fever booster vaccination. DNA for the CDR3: TGTGCCAGCAGCTTGACTAACCCCGCCTACGAGCAGTACTTC. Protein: CASSLTNPAYEQYF. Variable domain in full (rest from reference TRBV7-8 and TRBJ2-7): GAGVSQSPRYKVAKRGQDVALRCDPISGHVSLFWYQQALGQGPEFLTYFQNEAQLDKSGLPSDRFFAERPEGSVSTLKIQRTQQEDSAVYLCASSLTNPAYEQYFGPGTRLTVT.